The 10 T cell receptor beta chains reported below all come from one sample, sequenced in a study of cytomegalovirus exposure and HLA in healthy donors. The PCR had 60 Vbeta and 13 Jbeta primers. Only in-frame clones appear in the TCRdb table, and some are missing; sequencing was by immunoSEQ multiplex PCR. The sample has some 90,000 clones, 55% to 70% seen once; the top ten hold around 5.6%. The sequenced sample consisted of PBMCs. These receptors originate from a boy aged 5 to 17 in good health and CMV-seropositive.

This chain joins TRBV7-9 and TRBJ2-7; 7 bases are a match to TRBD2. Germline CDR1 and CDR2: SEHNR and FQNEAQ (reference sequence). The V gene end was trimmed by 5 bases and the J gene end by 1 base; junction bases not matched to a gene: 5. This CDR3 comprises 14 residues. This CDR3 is CASSEHGGSYEQYF. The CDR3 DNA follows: TGTGCCAGCAGCGAACACGGGGGGTCCTACGAGCAGTACTTC.

The DNA for the CDR3 is TGCGCCAGCAGCCCGACCGACAGGGGCAACACCGGGGAGCTGTTTTTT. It encodes CASSPTDRGNTGELFF. The chain has TRBV4-1 and TRBJ2-2, with 8 bases fitting TRBD1. The germline V gene encodes CDR1 MGHRA and CDR2 YSYEKL. The V segment lost 4 bases and the J segment 2 bases; nucleotides outside the gene matches: 6. This CDR3 has 16 residues.

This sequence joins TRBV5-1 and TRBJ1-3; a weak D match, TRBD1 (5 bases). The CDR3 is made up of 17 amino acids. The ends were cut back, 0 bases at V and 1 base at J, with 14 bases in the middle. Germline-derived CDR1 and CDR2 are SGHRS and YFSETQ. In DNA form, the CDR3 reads TGCGCCAGCAGCTTGGTAGGCAGTGGGACTTCTGGAAACACCATATATTTT. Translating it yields CASSLVGSGTSGNTIYF.

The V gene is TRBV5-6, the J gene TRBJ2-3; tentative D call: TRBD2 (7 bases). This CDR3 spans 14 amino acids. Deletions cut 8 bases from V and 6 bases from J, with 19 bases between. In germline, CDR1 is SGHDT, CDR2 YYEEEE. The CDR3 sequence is CASLGGAGGDTQYF. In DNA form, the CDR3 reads TGTGCCAGTTTGGGGGGGGCCGGAGGGGATACGCAGTATTTT.

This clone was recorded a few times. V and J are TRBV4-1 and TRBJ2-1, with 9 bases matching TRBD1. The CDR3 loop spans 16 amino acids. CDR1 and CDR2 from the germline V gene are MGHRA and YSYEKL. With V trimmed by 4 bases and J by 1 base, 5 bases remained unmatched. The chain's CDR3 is CASSPQGASSYNEQFF. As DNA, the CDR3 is TGCGCCAGCAGCCCACAGGGGGCTTCTTCCTACAATGAGCAGTTCTTC.

The chain's CDR3 is CASSLDRGQEYF. The CDR3 DNA follows: TGTGCCAGCAGCTTGGACAGGGGGCAAGAGTACTTC. The rearrangement links TRBV5-6 to TRBJ2-7; 9 bases match TRBD1. The CDR3 spans 12 residues. V shed 0 bases, J shed 11 bases, and the junction held 3 bases outside the gene matches. Germline V CDR1 and CDR2: SGHDT, YYEEEE.

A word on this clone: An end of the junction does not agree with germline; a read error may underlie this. The CDR3 loop reads CASSLGQAANTGELFF. CDR3 nucleotides: TGTGCTAGCAGCTTAGGACAGGCGGCGAACACCGGGGAGCTGTTTTTT. The rearrangement uses TRBV7-7 and TRBJ2-2; 7 nucleotides agree with TRBD1. The V gene's germline CDR1 is SSHAT and CDR2 FNYEAQ (reference sequence). The CDR3 covers 16 residues.

CDR3 DNA sequence: TGTGCCAGCAGTGAAGGGGACAGGCGGTATGGCTACACCTTC. Amino acids: CASSEGDRRYGYTF. The rearrangement links TRBV6-1 to TRBJ1-2; 8 bases fit TRBD1. Germline CDR1 MNHNS, CDR2 SASEGT. V dropped 1 base and J dropped 5; count of bases not matched to a gene: 3. The CDR3 length is 14 residues.

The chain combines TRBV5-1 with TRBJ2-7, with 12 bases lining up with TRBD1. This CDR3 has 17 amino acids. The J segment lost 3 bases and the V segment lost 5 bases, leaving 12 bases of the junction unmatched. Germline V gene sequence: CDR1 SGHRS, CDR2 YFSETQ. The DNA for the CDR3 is TGCGCCAGCAGTTACCGGGACAGGGGGCAACTAAGCTACGAGCAGTACTTC. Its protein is CASSYRDRGQLSYEQYF.

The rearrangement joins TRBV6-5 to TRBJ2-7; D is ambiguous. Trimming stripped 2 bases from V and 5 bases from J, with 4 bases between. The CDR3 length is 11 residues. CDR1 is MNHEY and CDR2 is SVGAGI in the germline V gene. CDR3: CASSYGHEQYF. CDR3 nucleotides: TGTGCCAGCAGTTACGGCCACGAGCAGTACTTC.